This TCR beta chain stems from a study of regulatory T cells in long-lasting Graves disease. Study at large: Graves' patients diagnosed newly had used antithyroid drugs under 3 months. Study-wide points: Persistent cases favored TRBV28, TRBJ1-2 and TRBJ2-5. Newly diagnosed Graves' patients exceeded persistent ones in TCR diversity.

The CDR3 extends over 15 amino acids. Germline V gene lookup returns CDR1 SGHRS and CDR2 YFSETQ. Researchers made TCR beta libraries by using iRepertoire HTBI primers and running Arm-PCR on CDR3 regions. Using its own MiXCR run on the multiplex PCR reads, TCRdb lists one record per CDR3 protein. The table lists 530,000 or so distinct CDR3 sequences, more than 15% of them singletons. This clonotype occurred a few times. The antigen remains undetermined. Its ends do not fully match the called genes, so a read error is possible. Time point specified: newly diagnosed GD, antithyroid drugs for less than 3 months. There was RNA extracted from PBMCs, and the TCR library was made from it. It was an endocrinology department in Xi'an, China, that provided the patients. These same data were also listed under a study on T cells in Graves' hyperthyroidism and ophthalmopathy.

The starting material was peripheral blood mononuclear cells (PBMCs), obtained at new diagnosis, from a patient treated with antithyroid drugs. The chain is built from TRBV5-1 and TRBJ1-1, with D hard to call. This TCR came from a man younger than 35 with Graves disease. CDR3 loop: CASSRDGRTNTEAFF. The CDR3 bases are TGTGCCAGCAGCCGGGATGGACGGACGAACACTGAAGCTTTCTTT.